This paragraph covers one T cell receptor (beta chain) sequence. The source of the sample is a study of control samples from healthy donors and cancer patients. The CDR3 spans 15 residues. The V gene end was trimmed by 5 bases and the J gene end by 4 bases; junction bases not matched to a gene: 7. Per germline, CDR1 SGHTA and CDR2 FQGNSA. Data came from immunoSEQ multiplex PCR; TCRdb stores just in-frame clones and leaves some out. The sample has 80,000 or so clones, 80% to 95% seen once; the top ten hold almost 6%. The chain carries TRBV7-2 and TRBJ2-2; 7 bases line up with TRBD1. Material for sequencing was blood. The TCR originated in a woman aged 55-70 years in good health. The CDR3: CASSLDRVGTGELFF. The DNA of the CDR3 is TGTGCCAGCAGCCTAGACAGGGTAGGCACCGGGGAGCTGTTTTTT. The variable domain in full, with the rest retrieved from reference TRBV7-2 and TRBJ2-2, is GAGVSQSPSNKVTEKGKDVELRCDPISGHTALYWYRQSLGQGLEFLIYFQGNSAPDKSGLPSDRFSAERTGGSVSTLTIQRTQQEDSAVYLCASSLDRVGTGELFFGEGSRLTVL.